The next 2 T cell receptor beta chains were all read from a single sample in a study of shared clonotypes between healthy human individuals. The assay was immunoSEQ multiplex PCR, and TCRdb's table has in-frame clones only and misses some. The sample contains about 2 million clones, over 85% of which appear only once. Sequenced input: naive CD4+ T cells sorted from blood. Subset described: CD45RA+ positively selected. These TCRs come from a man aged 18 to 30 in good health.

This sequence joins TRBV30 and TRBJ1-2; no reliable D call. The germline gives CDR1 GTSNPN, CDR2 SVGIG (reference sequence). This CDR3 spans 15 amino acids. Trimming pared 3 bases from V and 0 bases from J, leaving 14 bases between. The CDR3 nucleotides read TGTGCCTGGAGGGCACAAACGAACGCTAACTATGGCTACACCTTC. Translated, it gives CAWRAQTNANYGYTF.

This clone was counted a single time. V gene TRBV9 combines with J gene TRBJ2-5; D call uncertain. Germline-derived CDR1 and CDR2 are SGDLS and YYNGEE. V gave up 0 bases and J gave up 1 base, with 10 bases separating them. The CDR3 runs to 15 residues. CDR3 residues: CASSVGPVSQETQYF. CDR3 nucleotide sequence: TGTGCCAGCAGCGTAGGGCCAGTCAGCCAAGAGACCCAGTACTTC.